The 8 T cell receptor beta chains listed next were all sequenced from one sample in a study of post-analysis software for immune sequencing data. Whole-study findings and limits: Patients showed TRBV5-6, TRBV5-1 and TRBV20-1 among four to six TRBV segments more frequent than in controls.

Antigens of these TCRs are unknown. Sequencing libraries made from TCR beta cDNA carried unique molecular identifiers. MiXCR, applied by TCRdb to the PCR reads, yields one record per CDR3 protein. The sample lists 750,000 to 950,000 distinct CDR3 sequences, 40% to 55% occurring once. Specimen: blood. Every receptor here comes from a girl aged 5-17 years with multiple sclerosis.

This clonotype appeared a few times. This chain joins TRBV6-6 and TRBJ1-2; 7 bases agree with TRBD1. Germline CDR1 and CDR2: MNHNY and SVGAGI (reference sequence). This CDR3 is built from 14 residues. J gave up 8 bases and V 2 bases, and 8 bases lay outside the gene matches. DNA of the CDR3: TGTGCCAGCAGTTACGGGACAGTGTCAGGGGGCTACACCTTC. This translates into CASSYGTVSGGYTF.

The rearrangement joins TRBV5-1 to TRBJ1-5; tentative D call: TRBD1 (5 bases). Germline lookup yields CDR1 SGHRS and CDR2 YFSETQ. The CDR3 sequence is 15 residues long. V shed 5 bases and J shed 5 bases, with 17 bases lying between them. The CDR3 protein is CASREGTLADQPQHF. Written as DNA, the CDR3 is TGCGCCAGCAGAGAGGGGACGCTCGCCGATCAGCCCCAGCATTTT.

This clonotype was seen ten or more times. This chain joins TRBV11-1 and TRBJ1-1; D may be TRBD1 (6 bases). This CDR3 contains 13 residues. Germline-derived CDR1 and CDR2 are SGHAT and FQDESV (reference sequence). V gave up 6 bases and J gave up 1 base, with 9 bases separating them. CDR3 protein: CASSRTANTEAFF. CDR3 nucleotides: TGTGCCAGCAGTCGGACAGCGAACACTGAAGCTTTCTTT.

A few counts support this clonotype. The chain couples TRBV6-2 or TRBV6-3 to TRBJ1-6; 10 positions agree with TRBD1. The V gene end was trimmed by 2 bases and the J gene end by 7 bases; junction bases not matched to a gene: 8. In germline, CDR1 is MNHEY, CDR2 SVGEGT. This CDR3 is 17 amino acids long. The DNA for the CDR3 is TGTGCCAGCAGTTACACGACCGGGACAGGGGCCAATTCACCCCTCCACTTT. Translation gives CASSYTTGTGANSPLHF.

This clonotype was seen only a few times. The chain's CDR3 is CATSDSRTSPYNEQFF. The DNA of the CDR3 is TGTGCCACCAGTGATTCACGGACTAGCCCCTACAATGAGCAGTTCTTC. The genes are TRBV24-1 and TRBJ2-1, with 8 positions matching TRBD2. The V and J ends lost 2 bases and 2 bases, in that order; junction bases with no gene match: 4. The CDR3 is 16 amino acids. From germline, CDR1 is KGHDR and CDR2 SFDVKD.

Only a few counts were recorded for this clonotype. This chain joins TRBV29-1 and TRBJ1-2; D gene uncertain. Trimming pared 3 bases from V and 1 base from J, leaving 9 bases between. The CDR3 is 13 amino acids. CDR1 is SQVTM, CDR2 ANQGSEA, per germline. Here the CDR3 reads CSVEQANNYGYTF. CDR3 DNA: TGCAGCGTTGAGCAGGCTAATAACTATGGCTACACCTTC.

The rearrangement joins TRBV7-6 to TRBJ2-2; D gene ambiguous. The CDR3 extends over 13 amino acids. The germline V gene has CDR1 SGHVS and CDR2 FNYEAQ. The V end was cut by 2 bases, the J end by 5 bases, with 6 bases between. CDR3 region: CASSLIQTGELFF. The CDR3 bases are TGTGCCAGCAGCTTAATCCAAACCGGGGAGCTGTTTTTT. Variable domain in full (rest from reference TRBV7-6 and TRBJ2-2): GAGVSQSPRYKVTKRGQDVALRCDPISGHVSLYWYRQALGQGPEFLTYFNYEAQQDKSGLPNDRFSAERPEGSISTLTIQRTEQRDSAMYRCASSLIQTGELFFGEGSRLTVL.

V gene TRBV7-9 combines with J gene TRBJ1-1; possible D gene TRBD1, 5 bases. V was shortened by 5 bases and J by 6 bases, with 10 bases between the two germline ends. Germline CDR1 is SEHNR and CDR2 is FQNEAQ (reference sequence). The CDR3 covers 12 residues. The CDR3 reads CASSANRPEAFF. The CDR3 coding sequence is TGTGCCAGCAGCGCAAACAGGCCTGAAGCTTTCTTT.